This T cell receptor beta chain was obtained from a study of cytomegalovirus exposure and HLA in healthy donors. General study points: An apparent linkage of common viral pathogens to several of the most significant clusters emerged in a later analysis.

Of note for this clone: The antigen remains unidentified.

The study ran its PCR with 60 Vbeta and 13 Jbeta primers. Assay used: immunoSEQ multiplex PCR; TCRdb lists only in-frame clones, some missing. The data contain under 110,000 clones, more than 65% of them singletons. The germline gives CDR1 MNHNS, CDR2 SASEGT. V was pared by 7 bases and J by 4 bases, with 11 bases between. This CDR3 has 13 residues. Sequenced sample: PBMCs. This clonotype originated in a boy between 10 and 17 years old in good health and CMV-seronegative. The chain is built from TRBV6-1 and TRBJ1-5, with a tentative D call TRBD1 (6 bases). The CDR3 loop is CASTDRRNQPQHF. CDR3 nucleotides: TGTGCCAGCACCGACAGGAGGAATCAGCCCCAGCATTTT.